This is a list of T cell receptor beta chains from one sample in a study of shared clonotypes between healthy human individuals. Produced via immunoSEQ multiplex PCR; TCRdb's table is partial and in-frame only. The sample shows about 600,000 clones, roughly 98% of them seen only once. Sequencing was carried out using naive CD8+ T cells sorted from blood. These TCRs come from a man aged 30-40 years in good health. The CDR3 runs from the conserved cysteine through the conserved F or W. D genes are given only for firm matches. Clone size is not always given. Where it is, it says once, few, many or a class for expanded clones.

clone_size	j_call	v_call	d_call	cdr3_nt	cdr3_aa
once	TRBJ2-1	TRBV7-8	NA	TGTGCCAGCAGCCGGTTGGGGGAGATCCCGTTCTTC	CASSRLGEIPFF
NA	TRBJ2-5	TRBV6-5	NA	TGTGCCAGCAGTTACGCTGGACAGGGAGGGGAGACCCAGTACTTC	CASSYAGQGGETQYF
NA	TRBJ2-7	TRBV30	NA	TGTGCCTGGAGTCTTTGGGTAGCGGCATCCTACGAGCAGTACTTC	CAWSLWVAASYEQYF
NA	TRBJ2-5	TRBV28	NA	TGTGCCAGCAGTTCAAACTACCGGGAGTACTTC	CASSSNYREYF
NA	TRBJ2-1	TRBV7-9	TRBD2	TGTGCCAGCAGCTTAGCGACTAGCGGCCCCTACAATGAGCAGTTCTTC	CASSLATSGPYNEQFF
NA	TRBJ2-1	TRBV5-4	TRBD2	TGTGCCACCCTGCTAGCGGGAACTCCCAATGAGCAGTTCTTC	CATLLAGTPNEQFF
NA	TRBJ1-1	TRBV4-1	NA	TGCGCCAGCAGCCAAGATCTGATAGTGAACACTGAAGCTTTCTTT	CASSQDLIVNTEAFF
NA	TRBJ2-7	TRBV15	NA	TGTGCCACCAGCAGAGGCAGAAGCGGACCCTACGAGCAGTACTTC	CATSRGRSGPYEQYF
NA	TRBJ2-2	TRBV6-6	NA	TGTGCCAGCAGTTACATCCAAGACACCGGGGAGCTGTTTTTT	CASSYIQDTGELFF
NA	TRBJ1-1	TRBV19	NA	TGTGCCAGTAGTATAGAAGGGGCTGAAGCTTTCTTT	CASSIEGAEAFF
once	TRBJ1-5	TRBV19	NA	TGTGCCAGTAGTATAGCCAGGGGAAGCAATCAGCCCCAGCATTTT	CASSIARGSNQPQHF
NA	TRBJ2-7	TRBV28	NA	TGTGCCAGCAGTTTTCCGGGCCTCGAGCAGTACTTC	CASSFPGLEQYF
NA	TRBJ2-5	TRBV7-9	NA	TGTGCCAGCAGCTTAGATCAGGAGCAAGAGACCCAGTACTTC	CASSLDQEQETQYF
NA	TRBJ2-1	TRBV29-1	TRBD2	TGCAGCGTTTTGCGGGAGCTTTCACCCAATGAGCAGTTCTTC	CSVLRELSPNEQFF
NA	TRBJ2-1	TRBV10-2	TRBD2	TGCGCCAGCAGTGAGTCGGTTGGACTAGCGGGAGGGGTTGAGCAGTTCTTC	CASSESVGLAGGVEQFF
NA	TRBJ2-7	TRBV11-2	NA	TGTGCCAGCAGCTTACGTGTAGTCGACGAGCAGTACTTC	CASSLRVVDEQYF
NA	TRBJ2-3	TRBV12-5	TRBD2	TGTGCTAGTGGTTTGACTCCGGGACTAGCCGCAGATACGCAGTATTTT	CASGLTPGLAADTQYF
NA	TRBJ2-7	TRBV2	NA	TGTGCCAGCGATACGGGCACCTACGAGCAGTACTTC	CASDTGTYEQYF
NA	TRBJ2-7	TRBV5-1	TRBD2	TGCGCCAGCAGCGTAGGGACTAGCGGTACCTACGAGCAGTACTTC	CASSVGTSGTYEQYF
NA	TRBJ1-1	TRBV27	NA	TGTGCCAGCAGTTTACCAGGGTTGAACACTGAAGCTTTCTTT	CASSLPGLNTEAFF
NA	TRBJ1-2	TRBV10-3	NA	TGTGCCATCAGTGATAATAACTATGGCTACACCTTC	CAISDNNYGYTF
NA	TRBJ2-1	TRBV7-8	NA	TGTGCCAGCAGCGCGGACGGAGATGAGCAGTTCTTC	CASSADGDEQFF
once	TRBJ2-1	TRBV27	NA	TGTGCCAGCAGTTTTGCCCGGGGGGCTGAGCAGTTCTTC	CASSFARGAEQFF
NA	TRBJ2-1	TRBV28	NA	TGTGCCAGCAGTTCCCCGCCCACGGGAGTAACCTACAATGAGCAGTTCTTC	CASSSPPTGVTYNEQFF
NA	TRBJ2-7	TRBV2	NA	TGTGCCAGCAGTGAAGAAGGACAGTCCCACGAGCAGTACTTC	CASSEEGQSHEQYF
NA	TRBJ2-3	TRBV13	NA	TGTGCCAGCTGCTTAACTGGAGGAAGCACAGATACGCAGTATTTT	CASCLTGGSTDTQYF
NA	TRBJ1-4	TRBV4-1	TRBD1	TGCGCCAGCAGCCTTTCGACAGGGGTGGCTAATGAAAAACTGTTTTTT	CASSLSTGVANEKLFF
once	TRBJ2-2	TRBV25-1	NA	TGTGCCAGCAGTGATTTTGGGACCGGGGAGCTGTTTTTT	CASSDFGTGELFF
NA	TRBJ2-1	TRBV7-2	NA	TGTGCCAGCATGATCACGGGAGCATACAATGAGCAGTTCTTC	CASMITGAYNEQFF
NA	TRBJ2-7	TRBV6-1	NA	TGTGCCAGCAGTGAGGGCGGGACACTCGACGAGCAGTACTTC	CASSEGGTLDEQYF
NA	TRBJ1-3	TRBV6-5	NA	TGTGCCAGCAACCCGGGTAACGCTGGAAACACCATATATTTT	CASNPGNAGNTIYF
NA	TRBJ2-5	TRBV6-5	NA	TGTGCCAGCAGTTACGAGATATACAGTCAAGAGACCCAGTACTTC	CASSYEIYSQETQYF